This T cell receptor beta chain came from a study of shared T cell receptors in the human thymus. This clone was seen a single time. Using immunoSEQ multiplex PCR, the repertoire was profiled, and TCRdb retains in-frame clones only, with some absent. The table has some 660,000 clones, 70% to 90% seen once; the top ten hold roughly 0.0089%. CDR1 SGHDN and CDR2 FVKESK come from the germline V gene. Trimming took 1 base from V and 5 from J, leaving 7 bases between them. The CDR3 covers 13 residues. The same data also went into a second study, on human thymus T cells. From that study: In thymic and blood repertoires alike, V and J usage looked biased.

This chain uses TRBV14 with TRBJ2-3, with D perhaps TRBD1 (5 bases). The TCR originated in a boy less than two years old with a congenital heart defect. Sequences were obtained from thymocytes. This chain's CDR3 is CASSQAGQDTQYF. Here the CDR3 DNA reads TGTGCCAGCAGCCAAGCAGGACAAGATACGCAGTATTTT.